This T cell receptor (beta chain) comes out of a study of shared clonotypes between healthy human individuals. The protocol was immunoSEQ multiplex PCR, while the TCRdb copy is restricted to in-frame clones and leaves out a portion. This sample yields 2 million or so clones, of which about 95% are seen a single time; 0.85% to 1.2% belongs to the top ten. Germline values: CDR1 LNHDA, CDR2 SQIVND (reference sequence). The CDR3 extends over 13 amino acids. V lost 7 bases and J lost 3, with 12 bases in between. Naive CD8 populations comprised CD45RO-negative cells positively selected for CCR7, excluding terminally differentiated effector memory CD45RA+ cells. There were no recent acute infections or vaccinations among the donors, who were healthy HIV-negative adults.

Material for sequencing was naive CD8+ T cells sorted from blood. The TCR originated in a man aged 18 to 35 in good health. The rearrangement uses TRBV19 and TRBJ1-2; D perhaps matches TRBD1 (6 bases). CDR3 nucleotide sequence: TGTGCCAGTACCCAGAAGGGGGACTATGGCTACACCTTC. Its protein is CASTQKGDYGYTF.